This TCR beta chain comes out of a study of technical replicates of blood from several donors. Germline loops: CDR1 ENHRY, CDR2 SYGVKD. The CDR3 sequence is 16 residues long. The V end lost 0 bases, the J end lost 1 base, and 13 bases lay between the germline ends. Profiled with immunoSEQ multiplex PCR; TCRdb holds only in-frame clones, not every one. The sample shows about 72,000 clones, about 90% of them seen only once. The sample comprised T cells isolated from PBMCs. V gene TRBV10-3 combines with J gene TRBJ2-7, with D perhaps matching TRBD2 (7 bases). The TCR was taken from a human donor in good health. This chain's CDR3 is CAISESLGGGSYEQYF. CDR3 nucleotides: TGTGCCATCAGTGAGTCCCTGGGAGGGGGATCCTACGAGCAGTACTTC.